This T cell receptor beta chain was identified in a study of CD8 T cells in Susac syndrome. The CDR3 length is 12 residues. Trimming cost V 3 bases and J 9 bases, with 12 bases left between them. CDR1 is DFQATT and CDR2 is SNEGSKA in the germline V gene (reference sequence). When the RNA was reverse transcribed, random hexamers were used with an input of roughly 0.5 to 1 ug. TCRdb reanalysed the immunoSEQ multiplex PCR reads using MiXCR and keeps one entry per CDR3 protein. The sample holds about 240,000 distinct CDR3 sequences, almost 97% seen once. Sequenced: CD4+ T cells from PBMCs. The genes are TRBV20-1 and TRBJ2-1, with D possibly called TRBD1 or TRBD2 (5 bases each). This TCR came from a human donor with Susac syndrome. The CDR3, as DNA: TGCAGTGCTAGTCAGGGACCCGCTGAGCAGTTCTTC. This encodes CSASQGPAEQFF.